What follows are 8 T cell receptor beta chains derived from one specimen sequenced in a study of blood T cell repertoires in COVID-19. Produced via immunoSEQ multiplex PCR; TCRdb's table is partial and in-frame only. The table lists around 360,000 clones, roughly 87% of them singletons, with under 3% in the top ten. Source material: PBMCs or T cells enriched from blood (not recorded which). These receptors all come from a woman in her thirties who had recovered from COVID-19.

The chain joins TRBV27 to TRBJ1-5; a possible D gene is TRBD1 (6 bases). Germline CDR1 and CDR2: MNHEY and SMNVEV (reference sequence). The CDR3 covers 15 residues. V lost 3 bases and J lost 0, with 9 bases in between. The CDR3 region has the DNA TGTGCCAGCAGTTTGGACAGTTTTAGCAATCAGCCCCAGCATTTT. Translation: CASSLDSFSNQPQHF.

This clone has just one count. This chain uses TRBV27 with TRBJ2-4; D gene unclear. The CDR3 has 17 residues. The V gene's germline CDR1 is MNHEY and CDR2 SMNVEV (reference sequence). V dropped 5 bases and J dropped 2 bases, with 19 bases sitting between them. The CDR3 DNA sequence: TGTGCCAGCAGTCGATCTCTCCACTCCGCTTCCAAAAACATTCAGTACTTC. Translation gives CASSRSLHSASKNIQYF.

The chain has TRBV29-1 and TRBJ2-7; D ambiguous. CDR1 and CDR2 (germline): SQVTM, ANQGSEA. Trimming removed 4 bases at V and 1 base at J, with 8 bases between. CDR3 length equals 12 residues. For the CDR3, the DNA is TGCAGCGTTGCGGTCGATTCCTACGAGCAGTACTTC. Its protein product is CSVAVDSYEQYF.

The chain has TRBV15 and TRBJ1-6; 7 bases line up with TRBD1. CDR1 is LNHNV and CDR2 is YYDKDF in the germline V gene (reference sequence). The CDR3 runs 14 residues. V shed 0 bases, J shed 10 bases, and the junction held 3 bases outside the gene matches. CDR3 loop: CATSRDRGNSPLHF. The CDR3 region has the DNA TGTGCCACCAGCAGAGACAGGGGGAACTCACCCCTCCACTTT.

This clone has a single count. The chain carries TRBV27 and TRBJ2-1; 11 bases agree with TRBD2. This CDR3 has 15 residues. Germline CDR1 is MNHEY and CDR2 is SMNVEV (reference sequence). The J segment lost 5 bases and the V segment lost 4 bases, leaving 4 bases of the junction unmatched. DNA of the CDR3: TGTGCCAGCAGTTCCGGGACTAGCGGAGACAATGAGCAGTTCTTC. Amino acid sequence: CASSSGTSGDNEQFF.

The chain uses TRBV28 and TRBJ1-2, with 7 bases fitting TRBD1. Germline V CDR1 and CDR2: MDHEN, SYDVKM. This CDR3 comprises 14 residues. J lost 4 bases, V lost 2 bases, and 4 bases had no gene match. The CDR3 DNA reads as TGTGCCAGCAGTTTAGCGACAGGGCCCTATGGCTACACCTTC. Translation gives CASSLATGPYGYTF.

The chain is built from TRBV7-9 and TRBJ2-1, with 12 bases matching TRBD1. This CDR3 is 16 amino acids long. J gave up 7 bases and V 2 bases, and 6 bases lay outside the gene matches. Germline CDR1 is SEHNR and CDR2 is FQNEAQ (reference sequence). The CDR3 nucleotides read TGTGCCAGCAGCTTATGGGACAGGGGGCGTGAGAATGAGCAGTTCTTC. Protein product: CASSLWDRGRENEQFF.

This sequence joins TRBV19 and TRBJ1-1, with a possible D match to TRBD1 (5 bases). The CDR3 runs to 13 residues. The germline V and J ends were trimmed by 3 bases and 7 bases, with 12 bases remaining between them. Germline V gene data show CDR1 as LNHDA and CDR2 as SQIVND (reference sequence). The CDR3 DNA is TGTGCCAGTAGTATTCTTGCAGGGCATGAAGCTTTCTTT. It codes for CASSILAGHEAFF.